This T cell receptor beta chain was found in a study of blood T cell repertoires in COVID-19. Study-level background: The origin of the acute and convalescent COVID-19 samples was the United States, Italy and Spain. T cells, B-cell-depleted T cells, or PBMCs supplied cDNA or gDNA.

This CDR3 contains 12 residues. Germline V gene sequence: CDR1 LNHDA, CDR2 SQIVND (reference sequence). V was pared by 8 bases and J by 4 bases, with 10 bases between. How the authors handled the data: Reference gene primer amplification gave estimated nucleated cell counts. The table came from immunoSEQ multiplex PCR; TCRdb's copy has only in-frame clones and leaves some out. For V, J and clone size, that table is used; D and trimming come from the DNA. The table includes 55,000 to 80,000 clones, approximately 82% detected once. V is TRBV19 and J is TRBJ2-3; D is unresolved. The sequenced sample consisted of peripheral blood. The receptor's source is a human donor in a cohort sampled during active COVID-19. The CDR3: CASASASDTQYF. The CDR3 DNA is TGTGCCAGTGCGAGCGCATCAGATACGCAGTATTTT.